This T cell receptor beta chain was obtained from a study of T cell clones after liver transplantation. General observations from the study: A larger donor-reactive than third-party decline suggested partial antigen-specific deletion.

About this clone: The antigen is undetermined.

Profiled with immunoSEQ multiplex PCR; TCRdb holds only in-frame clones, not every one. The table lists some 70,000 clones, 75% to 90% of them singletons. The V segment lost 3 bases and the J segment 1 base; nucleotides outside the gene matches: 3. The germline CDR1 and CDR2 sequences are SGHTA and FQGNSA. CDR3 length: 14 residues. The receptor was derived from a human donor who received a liver transplant. The chain joins TRBV7-2 to TRBJ2-7; TRBD1 agrees at 7 bases. The specimen was CD4+ T cells from blood, collected before liver transplant. CDR3 region: CASSLGTVSYEQYF. The CDR3 DNA reads as TGTGCCAGCAGCTTGGGGACAGTATCCTACGAGCAGTACTTC.